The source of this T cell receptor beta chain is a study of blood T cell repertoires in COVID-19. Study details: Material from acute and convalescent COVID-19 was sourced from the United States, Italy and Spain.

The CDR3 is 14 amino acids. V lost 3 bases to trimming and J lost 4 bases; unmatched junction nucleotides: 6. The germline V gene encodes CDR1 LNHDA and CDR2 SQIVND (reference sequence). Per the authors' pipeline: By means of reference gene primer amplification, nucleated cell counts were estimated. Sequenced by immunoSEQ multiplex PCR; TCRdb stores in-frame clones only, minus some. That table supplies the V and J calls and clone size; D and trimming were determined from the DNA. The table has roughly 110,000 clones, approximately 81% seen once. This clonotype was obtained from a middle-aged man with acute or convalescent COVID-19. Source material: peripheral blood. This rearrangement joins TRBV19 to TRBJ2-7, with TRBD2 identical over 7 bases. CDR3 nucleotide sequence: TGTGCCAGTAGTATCGTGCGGGAGAGGTACGAGCAGTACTTC. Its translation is CASSIVRERYEQYF.